The 15 T cell receptor beta chains in this list originate from one sample, sequenced in a study of shared clonotypes between healthy human individuals. This table comes from immunoSEQ multiplex PCR, and its TCRdb copy is limited to in-frame clones, with some not included. The sample holds about 2 million clones, roughly 94% seen once. The sequenced sample was naive CD4+ T cells sorted from blood. Specified subset: CD45RA+ positively selected. All receptors come from a man aged 18 to 29 in good health.

The genes are TRBV10-3 and TRBJ1-1; a possible D gene is TRBD1 (5 bases). V lost 7 bases and J 4 bases, leaving 7 bases between the germline ends. Germline loops: CDR1 ENHRY, CDR2 SYGVKD. This CDR3 spans 11 amino acids. The CDR3: CAINQGTEAFF. The DNA of the CDR3 is TGTGCCATCAACCAGGGCACTGAAGCTTTCTTT.

The chain couples TRBV6-5 to TRBJ2-1; D is undetermined. This CDR3 is built from 14 residues. The germline V gene encodes CDR1 MNHEY and CDR2 SVGAGI. Trimming took off 4 bases at V and 0 bases at J, with 7 bases between the two ends. Here the CDR3 reads CASSSIRSYNEQFF. As DNA, the CDR3 is TGTGCCAGCAGTTCCATCCGCTCCTACAATGAGCAGTTCTTC.

The genes are TRBV6-6 and TRBJ1-3; D gene unclear. V was cut by 2 bases and J by 0 bases, with 5 bases left in between. The CDR3 spans 14 residues. The germline CDR1 and CDR2 sequences are MNHNY and SVGAGI (reference sequence). In DNA form, the CDR3 reads TGTGCCAGCAGTTACGTAGGCTCTGGAAACACCATATATTTT. Translating it yields CASSYVGSGNTIYF.

This clone came up many times. The same CDR3 is also encoded by other DNA sequences in this sample. The chain recombines TRBV27 with TRBJ2-7, with 9 bases that match TRBD2. The V gene's germline CDR1 is MNHEY and CDR2 SMNVEV (reference sequence). The CDR3 is 14 amino acids. The V segment lost 3 bases and the J segment 4 bases; nucleotides outside the gene matches: 4. The CDR3 sequence: CASSLRGGLYEQYF. DNA of the CDR3: TGTGCCAGCAGTTTGCGGGGGGGACTTTACGAGCAGTACTTC.

The count of this clone is one. The chain employs TRBV7-9 and TRBJ1-2; weak D call: TRBD1 (5 bases). This CDR3 has 15 residues. Per the germline V gene, CDR1 is SEHNR and CDR2 is FQNEAQ (reference sequence). With 4 bases removed from V and 3 bases from J, the gap between germline ends came to 15 bases. CDR3 sequence: CASSSDRDRDYGYTF. Here the CDR3 DNA reads TGTGCCAGCAGCTCTGACCGGGACCGAGACTATGGCTACACCTTC.

This chain uses TRBV6-1 with TRBJ1-4, with D perhaps matching TRBD1 (5 bases). Germline V gene lookup returns CDR1 MNHNS and CDR2 SASEGT. Deletions cut 1 base from V and 10 bases from J, with 10 bases between. This CDR3 is built from 13 residues. The CDR3 nucleotides are TGTGCCAGCAGTGAAGTTTTAGGGGTAAAACTGTTTTTT. Encoded protein: CASSEVLGVKLFF.

V and J are TRBV10-3 and TRBJ1-1, with 7 bases lining up with TRBD1. This CDR3 spans 12 amino acids. V trimming: 6 bases; J trimming: 4 bases; junction bases outside the gene matches: 2. In germline, CDR1 is ENHRY, CDR2 SYGVKD. CDR3 sequence: CAIRGQITEAFF. Written as DNA, the CDR3 is TGTGCCATCAGGGGACAGATCACTGAAGCTTTCTTT.

This chain links TRBV11-1 with TRBJ2-3, with a weak D call TRBD1 (6 bases). This CDR3 has 15 amino acids. Germline CDR1 reads SGHAT; CDR2 reads FQDESV (reference sequence). V gave up 4 bases and J gave up 6 bases, with 17 bases separating them. The CDR3 sequence: CASSSTGAEKDTQYF. The CDR3 DNA reads as TGTGCCAGCAGCTCGACAGGAGCCGAGAAGGATACGCAGTATTTT.

The chain links TRBV30 to TRBJ2-3, with 7 bases identical to TRBD1. CDR1 is GTSNPN, CDR2 SVGIG, per germline (reference sequence). V lost 1 base and J lost 0; bases outside the gene matches: 10. The CDR3 runs to 17 residues. The CDR3 reads CAWSGKQGIGSTDTQYF. CDR3 nucleotides: TGTGCCTGGAGTGGAAAACAGGGGATTGGTAGCACAGATACGCAGTATTTT.

The chain links TRBV5-1 to TRBJ2-5, with TRBD1 matching 8 bases. The length of the CDR3 is 16 residues. Germline V CDR1 and CDR2: SGHRS, YFSETQ. V shed 4 bases and J 0 bases; nucleotides not matched to a gene: 8. The CDR3 DNA reads TGCGCCAGCAGCCACGGACAGGGTGGGTACCAAGAGACCCAGTACTTC. Translating it yields CASSHGQGGYQETQYF. Variable domain in full (rest from reference TRBV5-1 and TRBJ2-5): KAGVTQTPRYLIKTRGQQVTLSCSPISGHRSVSWYQQTPGQGLQFLFEYFSETQRNKGNFPGRFSGRQFSNSRSEMNVSTLELGDSALYLCASSHGQGGYQETQYFGPGTRLLVL.

V is TRBV5-1 and J is TRBJ2-3; possibly TRBD1 for D (6 bases). There are 19 residues in the CDR3. Per the germline V gene, CDR1 is SGHRS and CDR2 is YFSETQ. With 4 bases removed from V and 6 bases from J, the gap between germline ends came to 30 bases. The CDR3 protein is CASSPVGLTRGRKEDTQYF. The CDR3 region has the DNA TGCGCCAGCAGCCCAGTGGGTCTGACCAGGGGCCGAAAGGAGGATACGCAGTATTTT.

The V gene is TRBV7-6, the J gene TRBJ2-3, with D perhaps matching TRBD1 or TRBD2 (5 bases each). The germline CDR1 and CDR2 sequences are SGHVS and FNYEAQ. CDR3 length: 19 residues. V lost 5 bases and J 0 bases, leaving 24 bases between the germline ends. The CDR3 reads CASSPEPPGRPTSTDTQYF. The CDR3 region has the DNA TGTGCCAGCAGCCCAGAACCCCCGGGACGTCCAACTAGCACAGATACGCAGTATTTT. Full variable domain (outside the CDR3, taken from reference TRBV7-6 and TRBJ2-3): GAGVSQSPRYKVTKRGQDVALRCDPISGHVSLYWYRQALGQGPEFLTYFNYEAQQDKSGLPNDRFSAERPEGSISTLTIQRTEQRDSAMYRCASSPEPPGRPTSTDTQYFGPGTRLTVL.

As for this clone: Other DNA sequences in the sample encode the same CDR3. The chain joins TRBV6-5 to TRBJ2-7, with a weak D call TRBD2 (5 bases). Germline values: CDR1 MNHEY, CDR2 SVGAGI. Trimming removed 0 bases at V and 2 bases at J, with 8 bases between. The CDR3 contains 14 residues. CDR3 amino acids: CASSYSPGTYEQYF. The CDR3 nucleotides are TGTGCCAGCAGTTACTCGCCGGGGACCTACGAGCAGTACTTC.

This clone was found once. The chain combines TRBV28 with TRBJ2-3, with D unclear. Deletions cut 4 bases from V and 1 base from J, with 12 bases between. Germline values: CDR1 MDHEN, CDR2 SYDVKM. The CDR3 extends over 15 amino acids. The CDR3 region is CASSSRPTRTDTQYF. The DNA of the CDR3 is TGTGCCAGCAGTTCCCGGCCCACCCGCACAGATACGCAGTATTTT.

This rearrangement joins TRBV25-1 to TRBJ2-2; 8 positions match TRBD2. J gave up 2 bases and V 4 bases, and 3 bases lay outside the gene matches. CDR3 length equals 15 residues. Germline CDR1 and CDR2: MGHDK and SYGVNS. The CDR3 sequence: CASSAGGYNTGELFF. The CDR3 DNA sequence: TGTGCCAGCAGTGCGGGGGGGTATAACACCGGGGAGCTGTTTTTT.